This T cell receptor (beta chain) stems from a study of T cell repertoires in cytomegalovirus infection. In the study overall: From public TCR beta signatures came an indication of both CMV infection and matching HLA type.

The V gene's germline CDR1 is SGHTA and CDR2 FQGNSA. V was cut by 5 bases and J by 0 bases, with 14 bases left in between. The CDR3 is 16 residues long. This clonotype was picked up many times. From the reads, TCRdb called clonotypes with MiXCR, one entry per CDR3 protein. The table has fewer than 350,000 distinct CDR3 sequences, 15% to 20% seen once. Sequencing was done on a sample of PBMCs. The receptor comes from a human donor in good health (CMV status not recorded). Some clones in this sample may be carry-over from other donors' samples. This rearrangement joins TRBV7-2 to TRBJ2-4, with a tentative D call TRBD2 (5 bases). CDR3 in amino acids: CASSMSRGLAKNIQYF. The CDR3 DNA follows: TGTGCCAGCAGCATGAGCCGGGGATTAGCCAAAAACATTCAGTACTTC.